A selection of T cell receptor beta chains follows, all from one sample in a study of blood T cells in healthy people across ages. TCRdb reprocessed the 5' RACE reads via MiXCR and lists one record per CDR3 protein. The sample includes 450,000 to 650,000 distinct CDR3 sequences, less than 25% of them seen just once. These records were also assigned to another study, of T cells of mothers and their children.

The specimen sequenced was blood. The receptors come from a boy aged 5-17 years in good health. Each CDR3 is given with its conserved first and last residue. The D gene is left open where the match is weak. Clone size is not always given. Where it is, it says once, few, many or a class for expanded clones.

size	D	J	V	DNA	CDR3
.	TRBD2	TRBJ2-5	TRBV7-2	TGTGCCAGCAGCTCCCGGACTAGCGGGGGGCCGGGTGAGACCCAGTACTTC	CASSSRTSGGPGETQYF
few	.	TRBJ2-5	TRBV7-9	TGTGCCAGCAGCTTAGCGCCCGCACAAGAGACCCAGTACTTC	CASSLAPAQETQYF
few	.	TRBJ1-4	TRBV2	TGTGCCAGCAGTGTTTGGTCACGTAGAATTGCAACTAATGAAAAACTGTTTTTT	CASSVWSRRIATNEKLFF
.	TRBD1	TRBJ1-5	TRBV7-6	TGTGCCAGCAGCTCAGGGACAGCCCTCAATCAGCCCCAGCATTTT	CASSSGTALNQPQHF
few	TRBD1	TRBJ1-6	TRBV20-1	TGCAGTGCCCTCCCGCTCGACAGGGCTTCCATTTCACTCCTCCACTTT	CSALPLDRASISLLHF
few	TRBD2	TRBJ2-7	TRBV15	TGTGCCACCAGCAGAGATCGCCCTAGCGGTCCCTACGAGCAGTACTTC	CATSRDRPSGPYEQYF
few	TRBD2	TRBJ2-2	TRBV5-1	TGCGCCAGCGGGAGCGGGAGTTATACCGGGGAGCTGTTTTTT	CASGSGSYTGELFF
many	.	TRBJ1-1	TRBV5-1	TGTGCCAGCAGCCCCACAGGCACTGAAGCTTTCTTT	CASSPTGTEAFF
.	.	TRBJ2-1	TRBV4-3	TGCGCCAGCAGCCAACCCATGGCGGGGGCCGGAAATGAGCAGTTCTTC	CASSQPMAGAGNEQFF
.	.	TRBJ2-1	TRBV29-1	TGCAGCGTTGAGCGGACAGTCCATGAGCAGTTCTTC	CSVERTVHEQFF
few	.	TRBJ2-3	TRBV28	TGTGCCAGCAGTTTAGGTTCATACTCAAGCACAGATACGCAGTATTTT	CASSLGSYSSTDTQYF
.	.	TRBJ1-1	TRBV6-5	TGTGCCAGCAACATAGACGGGAACACTGAAGCTTTCTTT	CASNIDGNTEAFF
.	TRBD2	TRBJ2-7	TRBV2	TGTGCCAGCAACGTAACTAGCGGGAGGGTCTACGAGCAGTACTTC	CASNVTSGRVYEQYF
.	TRBD2	TRBJ2-1	TRBV9	TGTGCCAGCAGCGTATTTATCGGTGTGGGGCGGGAGCACGAGCAGTTCTTC	CASSVFIGVGREHEQFF
few	TRBD2	TRBJ2-1	TRBV2	TGTGCCAGCAGGCTCACCGGGACTAGCGAGAATGAGCAGTTCTTC	CASRLTGTSENEQFF
.	TRBD2	TRBJ2-2	TRBV7-3	TGTGCCAGCAGCTTAGAGGGCGGGAGACGGGGGAACACCGGGGAGCTGTTTTTT	CASSLEGGRRGNTGELFF
few	TRBD1	TRBJ2-7	TRBV9	TGTGCCAGCAGCGCCCCGACAGGGGATCCCTACGAGCAGTACTTC	CASSAPTGDPYEQYF
.	.	TRBJ1-1	TRBV30	TGTGCCTGGAGTGTACGCTTGAGAGAAGCTTTCTTT	CAWSVRLREAFF
.	TRBD1	TRBJ1-4	TRBV20-1	TGCAGTGCCATCCGGGACAGGGCTGAAAAACTGTTTTTT	CSAIRDRAEKLFF
few	.	TRBJ2-5	TRBV4-2	TGTGCCAGCAGCCCGCGGGTTGGTGGAGAGACCCAGTACTTC	CASSPRVGGETQYF
few	.	TRBJ1-2	TRBV10-3	TGTGCCATCAGTGAGTCAGCGGGGGCGCCGGGCTACACCTTC	CAISESAGAPGYTF
few	.	TRBJ2-5	TRBV27	TGTGCCAGCAGTTTTTCGGAGCAAGAGACCCAGTACTTC	CASSFSEQETQYF
.	TRBD1	TRBJ1-4	TRBV11-2	TGTGCCAGCAGCGGACCGGGACAGGGATACGAAAAACTGTTTTTT	CASSGPGQGYEKLFF
.	TRBD1	TRBJ2-2	TRBV20-1	TGCAGTGCCCCGGACAGGATAACCGGGGAGCTGTTTTTT	CSAPDRITGELFF
.	.	TRBJ2-5	TRBV4-1	TGCGCCAGCAGCCAACCGTTTCAAGAGACCCAGTACTTC	CASSQPFQETQYF
.	.	TRBJ2-3	TRBV5-1	TGCGCCAGCAGCTTGGCTGAGGTCAGCACAGATACGCAGTATTTT	CASSLAEVSTDTQYF
few	TRBD1	TRBJ2-3	TRBV4-3	TGCGCCAGCACCCAGGGACAGGAGAGCACAGATACGCAGTATTTT	CASTQGQESTDTQYF
few	.	TRBJ1-1	TRBV29-1	TGCAGCGTTGCCCCTGGGGCGGGGAACACTGAAGCTTTCTTT	CSVAPGAGNTEAFF
.	TRBD1	TRBJ1-1	TRBV12-3/TRBV12-4	TGTGCCAGCAGTTTTACGGGACAGGGGTTTTTGGCTTTCTTT	CASSFTGQGFLAFF
few	TRBD1	TRBJ2-1	TRBV28	TGTGCCACGTTACAGGGGGGCAATGAGCAGTTCTTC	CATLQGGNEQFF
few	TRBD2	TRBJ2-1	TRBV7-2	TGTGCCAGCAGCTTAGTTACTAGCGGGGGAGAGAATGAGCAGTTCTTC	CASSLVTSGGENEQFF
.	.	TRBJ2-5	TRBV7-8	TGTGCCAGCACCGAACGGGAGACCCAGTACTTC	CASTERETQYF
.	.	TRBJ2-1	TRBV4-1	TGCGCCAGCAGCCACGATTCTAGCGAAACCTACAATGAGCAGTTCTTC	CASSHDSSETYNEQFF
.	.	TRBJ2-7	TRBV7-6	TGTGCCAGCAGCTTAGAAGCATCTGGTGACGAGCAGTACTTC	CASSLEASGDEQYF
few	.	TRBJ1-1	TRBV3-1	TGTGCCAGCAGCCAGGCATCAGGGGTTACTGAAGCTTTCTTT	CASSQASGVTEAFF
.	.	TRBJ2-1	TRBV6-5	TGTGCCAGCAGTTCCATCCCTGGGGAGCCAGGTGCAAACAATGAGCAGTTCTTC	CASSSIPGEPGANNEQFF
.	.	TRBJ2-5	TRBV9	TGTGCCAGCAGCGGCGACGGACTCCCTCAAGAGACCCAGTACTTC	CASSGDGLPQETQYF